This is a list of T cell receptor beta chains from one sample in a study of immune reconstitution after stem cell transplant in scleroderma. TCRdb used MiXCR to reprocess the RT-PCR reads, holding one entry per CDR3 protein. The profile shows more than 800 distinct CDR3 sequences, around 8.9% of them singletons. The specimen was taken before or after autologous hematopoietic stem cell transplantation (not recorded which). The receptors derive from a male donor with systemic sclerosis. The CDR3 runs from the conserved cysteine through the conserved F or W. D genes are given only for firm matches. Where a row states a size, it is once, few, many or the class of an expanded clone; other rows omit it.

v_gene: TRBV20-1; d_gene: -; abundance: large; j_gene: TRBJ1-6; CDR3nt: TGCAGTGCTAGTCTGGGACAATACAATGGAGGAAAGGGTTCACCCCTCCACTTT; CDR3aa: CSASLGQYNGGKGSPLHF
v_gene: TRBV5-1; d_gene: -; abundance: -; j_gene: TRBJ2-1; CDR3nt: TGCGCCAGCAGCTTACAGGGTCGTGAGCAGTTCTTC; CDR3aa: CASSLQGREQFF
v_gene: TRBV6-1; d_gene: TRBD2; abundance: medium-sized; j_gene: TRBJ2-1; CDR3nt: TGTGCCAGCAGTGTGGGACTAGCGAAGGATGAGCAGTTCTTC; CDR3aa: CASSVGLAKDEQFF
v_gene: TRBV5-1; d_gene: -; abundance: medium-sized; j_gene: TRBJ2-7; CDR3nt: TGCGCCAGCAGCTTGGCAGGGAACTACGAGCAGTACTTC; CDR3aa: CASSLAGNYEQYF
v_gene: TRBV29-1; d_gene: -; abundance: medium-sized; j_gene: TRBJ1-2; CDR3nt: TGCAGCGTGGAGGGGAGAGGCTACACCTTC; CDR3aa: CSVEGRGYTF
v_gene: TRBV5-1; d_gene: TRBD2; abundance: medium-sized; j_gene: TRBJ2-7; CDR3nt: TGCGCCAGCAGCTTTTTCTCAAGCGGGGGCCAGCTCTACTACGAGCAGTACTTC; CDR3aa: CASSFFSSGGQLYYEQYF
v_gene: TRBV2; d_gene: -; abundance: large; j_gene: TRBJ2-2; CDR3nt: TGTGCCAGCAAAGTAGGCACCGGGGAGCTGTTTTTT; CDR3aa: CASKVGTGELFF
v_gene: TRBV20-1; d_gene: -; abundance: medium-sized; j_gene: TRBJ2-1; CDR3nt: TGCAGTGCGTCTTCACGGGACGGACCTTACAATGAGCAGTTCTTC; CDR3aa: CSASSRDGPYNEQFF
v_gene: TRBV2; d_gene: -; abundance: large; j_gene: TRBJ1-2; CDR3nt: TGTGCCAGCAGTGAAGCGCTAGGGCTTTATGGCTACACCTTC; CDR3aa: CASSEALGLYGYTF
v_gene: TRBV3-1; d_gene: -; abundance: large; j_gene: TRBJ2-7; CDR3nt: TGTGCCAGCAGCCAAGATCCCGGGACCGAGCAGTACTTC; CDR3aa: CASSQDPGTEQYF
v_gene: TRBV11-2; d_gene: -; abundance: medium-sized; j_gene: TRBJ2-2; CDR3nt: TGTGCCAGCAGCTTAGTCCTAGCCACCGGGGAGCTGTTTTTT; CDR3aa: CASSLVLATGELFF
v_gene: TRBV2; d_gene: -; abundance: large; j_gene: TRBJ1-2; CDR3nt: TGTGCCAGCAGTGGCGGGATTTATGGCTACACCTTC; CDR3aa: CASSGGIYGYTF
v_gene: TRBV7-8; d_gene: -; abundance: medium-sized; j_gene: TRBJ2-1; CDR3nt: TGTGCCAGCAGCCCACAAGGGGGGGCGCTTTACAATGAGCAGTTCTTC; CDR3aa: CASSPQGGALYNEQFF
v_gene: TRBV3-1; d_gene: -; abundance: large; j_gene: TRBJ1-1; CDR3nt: TGTGCCAGCAGCCAAGACGGGGGGAGATACACTGAAGCTTTCTTT; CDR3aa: CASSQDGGRYTEAFF
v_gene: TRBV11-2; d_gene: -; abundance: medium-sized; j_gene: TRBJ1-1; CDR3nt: TGTGCCAGCAGTCCGGGACGGAATACTGAAGCTTTCTTT; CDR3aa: CASSPGRNTEAFF
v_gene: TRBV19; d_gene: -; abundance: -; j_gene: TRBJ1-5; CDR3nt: TGTGCCAGTAGACCCCAGGGGATCGGGGGCAATCAGCCCCAGCATTTT; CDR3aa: CASRPQGIGGNQPQHF
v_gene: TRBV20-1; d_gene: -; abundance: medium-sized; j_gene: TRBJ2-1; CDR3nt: TGCAGTGCTAGAGTTACGGGACAATACAAGGTCTTC; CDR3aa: CSARVTGQYKVF
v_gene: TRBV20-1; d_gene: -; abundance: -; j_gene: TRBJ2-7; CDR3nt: TGCAGTGCTAGCAAAGTGCCCTCGGGACGGGGACACGAGCAGTACTTC; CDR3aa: CSASKVPSGRGHEQYF
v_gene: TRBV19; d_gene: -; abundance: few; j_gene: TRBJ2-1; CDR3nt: TGTGCCGAAGGGGGGGACAGATCGGTCCATGAGCAGTTCTTC; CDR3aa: CAEGGDRSVHEQFF
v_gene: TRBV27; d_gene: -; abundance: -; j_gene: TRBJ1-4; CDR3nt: TGTGCCAGCGGTTTGACAGCAACTAATGATAAACTGTTTTTT; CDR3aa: CASGLTATNDKLFF
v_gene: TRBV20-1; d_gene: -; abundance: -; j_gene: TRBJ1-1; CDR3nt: TGCAGTGCAGGCGCGAACACTGAAGCTTTCTTT; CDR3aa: CSAGANTEAFF
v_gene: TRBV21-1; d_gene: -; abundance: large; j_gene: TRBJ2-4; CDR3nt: TGTGCCAGCAGCTCCCCCCAGGGTCCCAAAGCCAAAAACATTCAGTACTTC; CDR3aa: CASSSPQGPKAKNIQYF
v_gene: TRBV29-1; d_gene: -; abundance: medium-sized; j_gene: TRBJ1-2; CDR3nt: TGCAGCGTTGACGGCCCGGGGGGAGGAGATGGCTACACCTTC; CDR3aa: CSVDGPGGGDGYTF
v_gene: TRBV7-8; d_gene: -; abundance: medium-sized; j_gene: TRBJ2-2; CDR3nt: TGTGCCAGCAGCTTATCTCGGTCGAACACCGGGGAGCTGTTTTTT; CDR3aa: CASSLSRSNTGELFF
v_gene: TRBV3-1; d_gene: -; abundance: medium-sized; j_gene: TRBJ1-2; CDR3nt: TGTGCCAAAATAGGGGTCTCCAACTATGGCTACACCTTC; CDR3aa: CAKIGVSNYGYTF
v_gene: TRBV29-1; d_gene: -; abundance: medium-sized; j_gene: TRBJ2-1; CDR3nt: TGCAGCGTCCCAGGGTTAGGGGGTGAGCAGTTCTTC; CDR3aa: CSVPGLGGEQFF
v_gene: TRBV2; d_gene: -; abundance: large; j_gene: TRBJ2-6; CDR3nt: TGTGCCACCGTGCAGATGGATACCTCTGGGGCCAACGTCCTGACTTTC; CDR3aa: CATVQMDTSGANVLTF
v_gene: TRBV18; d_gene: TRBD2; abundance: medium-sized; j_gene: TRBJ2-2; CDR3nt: TGTGCCAGCTCCCTAGCGGGGCACTACACCGGGGAGCTGTTTTTT; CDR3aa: CASSLAGHYTGELFF
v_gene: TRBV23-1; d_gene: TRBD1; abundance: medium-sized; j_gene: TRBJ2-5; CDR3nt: TGCGCCAGCAGTCACCCCTCCCGGACAGGGGGCTTAGAGACCCAGTACTTC; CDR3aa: CASSHPSRTGGLETQYF
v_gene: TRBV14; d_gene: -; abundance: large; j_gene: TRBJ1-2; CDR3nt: TGTGCCAGCAGCCAATACAGGAGCGGAGGATTCTATGGCTACACCTTC; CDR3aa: CASSQYRSGGFYGYTF
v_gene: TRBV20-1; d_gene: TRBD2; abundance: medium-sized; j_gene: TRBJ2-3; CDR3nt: TGCAGTGCTTCGACTAGCGGGGTTGATACGCAGTATTTT; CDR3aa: CSASTSGVDTQYF
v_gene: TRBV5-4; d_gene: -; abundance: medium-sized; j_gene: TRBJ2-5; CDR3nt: TGTGCCAGCAGCTTGGCCGTGGGAACACAAGAGACCCAGTACTTC; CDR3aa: CASSLAVGTQETQYF
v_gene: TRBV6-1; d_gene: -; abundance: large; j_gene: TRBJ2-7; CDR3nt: TGTGCCAGCGTCTTCGGCGGGGACTCCTACGAGCAGTACTTC; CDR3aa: CASVFGGDSYEQYF
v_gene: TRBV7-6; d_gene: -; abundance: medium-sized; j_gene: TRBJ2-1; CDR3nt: TGTGCCAGCAGCTTAAGTGGATCTCCTCCGGCTAATGAGCAGTTCTTC; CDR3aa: CASSLSGSPPANEQFF
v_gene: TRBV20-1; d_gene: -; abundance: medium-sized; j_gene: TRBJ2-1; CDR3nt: TGCAGTGCTTTAGGCATCGGGGGCCACCTCTCGGAGCAGTTCTTC; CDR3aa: CSALGIGGHLSEQFF
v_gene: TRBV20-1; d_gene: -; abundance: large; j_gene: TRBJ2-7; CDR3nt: TGCAGTGCTAGCCGGACAGCGTTCCCCTACGAGCAGTACTTC; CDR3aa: CSASRTAFPYEQYF
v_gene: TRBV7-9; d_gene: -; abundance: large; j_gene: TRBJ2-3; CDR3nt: TGTGCCAGCAGCTTTGGGGGGATGGGAGATACGCAGTATTTT; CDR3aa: CASSFGGMGDTQYF
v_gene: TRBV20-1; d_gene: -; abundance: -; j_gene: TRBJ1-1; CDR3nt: TGCAGTGTTAGAGGGGCCGGCACTGAAGCTTTCTTC; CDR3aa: CSVRGAGTEAFF
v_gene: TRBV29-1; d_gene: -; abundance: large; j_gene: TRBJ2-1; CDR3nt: TGCAGCGCCGGGGCCCCCAACAATGAGCAGTTCTTC; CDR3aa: CSAGAPNNEQFF
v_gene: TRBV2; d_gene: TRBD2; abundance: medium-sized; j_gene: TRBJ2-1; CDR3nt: TGTGCCAGCAGTGAAAGGCGGGGGGACAATGAGCAGTTCTTC; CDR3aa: CASSERRGDNEQFF
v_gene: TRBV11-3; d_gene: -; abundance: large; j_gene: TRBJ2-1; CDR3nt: TGTGCCAGCAGCTTAGGGGGGCCCTCCTACAATGAGCAGTTCTTC; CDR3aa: CASSLGGPSYNEQFF
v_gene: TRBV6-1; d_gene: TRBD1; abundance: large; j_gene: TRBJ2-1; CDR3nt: TGTGCCAGCAGCCACCTAAACACAGGGGGTTATAGCAATGAGCAGTTCTTC; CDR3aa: CASSHLNTGGYSNEQFF
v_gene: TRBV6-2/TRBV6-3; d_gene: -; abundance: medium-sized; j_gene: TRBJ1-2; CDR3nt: TGTGCCAGCCGACGGAGGACCGGGGGCTATGGCTACACCTTC; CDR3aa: CASRRRTGGYGYTF
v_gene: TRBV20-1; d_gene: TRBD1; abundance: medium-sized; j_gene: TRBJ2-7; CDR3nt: TGCAGTGCTAGCAAAGTGCCCTCGGGACAGGGACACGAGCAGTACTTC; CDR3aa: CSASKVPSGQGHEQYF
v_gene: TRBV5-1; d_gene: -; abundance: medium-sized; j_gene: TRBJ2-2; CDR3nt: TGCGCCAGCAGGACGACCGGGGAGCTGTTTTTT; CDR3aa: CASRTTGELFF